This entry lists 8 T cell receptor beta chains sequenced from one sample in a study of blood T cell repertoires in COVID-19. Assay: immunoSEQ multiplex PCR; the TCRdb copy retains only in-frame clones and omits some. This table holds fewer than 100,000 clones, roughly 77% found once. Specimen: peripheral blood. These receptors were collected from a human donor in a cohort sampled during active COVID-19.

J is TRBJ2-2 and V is TRBV10-2, with 13 bases aligning to TRBD2. CDR3 size: 15 residues. Germline loops: CDR1 WSHSY, CDR2 SAAADI. With V trimmed by 7 bases and J by 4 bases, 3 bases remained unmatched. For the CDR3, the DNA is TGCGCCAGCATGGGACTAGCGGGGCTCACCGGGGAGCTGTTTTTT. Its translation: CASMGLAGLTGELFF.

CDR3 DNA sequence: TGTGCCAGCAGCTGCCGAGGGGGACAAGACGCCGGGGAGCTGTTTTTT. It yields the protein CASSCRGGQDAGELFF. This chain connects TRBV11-1 to TRBJ2-2, with D perhaps matching TRBD1 (6 bases). V was cut by 4 bases and J by 6 bases, with 18 bases left in between. The CDR3 has 16 residues. The germline V gene has CDR1 SGHAT and CDR2 FQDESV (reference sequence).

This chain joins TRBV7-8 and TRBJ2-1; TRBD2 aligns across 11 bases. Looked up from germline, CDR1 is SGHVS and CDR2 is FQNEAQ. The CDR3 contains 16 residues. Germline trimming cut 2 bases from V and 3 bases from J; bases unmatched to any gene: 3. The CDR3 bases are TGTGCCAGCAGCTTACTAGCGGGGGGAATCTACAATGAGCAGTTCTTC. Translation gives CASSLLAGGIYNEQFF.

V is TRBV5-1 and J is TRBJ2-3; 12 bases line up with TRBD2. The germline gives CDR1 SGHRS, CDR2 YFSETQ. The CDR3 extends over 16 amino acids. Losses at the gene ends were 3 bases for V and 10 bases for J; bases not matched to a gene: 12. CDR3: CASSSRTSGKGRSQYF. In DNA form, the CDR3 reads TGCGCCAGCAGCTCCAGGACTAGCGGGAAGGGGCGTTCGCAGTATTTT.

CDR3 bases: TGCGCCAGCAGTTGGGAAAATGGGGGCCACAATGAGCAGTTCTTC. It translates to CASSWENGGHNEQFF. The V call is TRBV10-1, the J call TRBJ2-1; D is possibly TRBD1 (6 bases). The germline V and J ends were trimmed by 5 bases and 5 bases, with 16 bases remaining between them. Per the germline V gene, CDR1 is WNHNN and CDR2 is SYGVQD (reference sequence). CDR3 length: 15 amino acids.

The genes are TRBV9 and TRBJ1-1, with 10 bases lining up with TRBD1. Germline CDR1 SGDLS, CDR2 YYNGEE. The CDR3 runs 14 residues. V was pared by 4 bases and J by 5 bases, with 5 bases of the junction left unmatched. DNA of the CDR3: TGTGCCAGCAGCACCCGGGACAGGGGTACTGAAGCTTTCTTT. Translation: CASSTRDRGTEAFF.

The rearrangement links TRBV4-2 to TRBJ2-5; D may be TRBD2 (6 bases). Germline V gives CDR1 LGHNA, CDR2 YNFKEQ. CDR3 length: 16 residues. V lost 0 bases and J lost 5, with 16 bases in between. In DNA, the CDR3 is TGTGCCAGCAGCCAAGATCGGGCAGCGGGTCAGGAGACCCAGTACTTC. It translates to CASSQDRAAGQETQYF.

The genes are TRBV2 and TRBJ2-1; TRBD2 matches at 7 bases. Trimming cost V 6 bases and J 8 bases; bases outside gene matches: 10. CDR3 length: 14 residues. The germline V gene encodes CDR1 SNHLY and CDR2 FYNNEI. The CDR3 DNA sequence: TGTGCCAGCAGCCTATTCACTAGCGTCTATGAGCAGTTCTTC. Its translation: CASSLFTSVYEQFF.